This TCR beta chain was sequenced for a study of cytomegalovirus exposure and HLA in healthy donors. For the study at large: The 110 or so validation repertoires were produced on the same platform as the approximately 670 repertoires of the first cohort. This was reported in a later analysis. Study observations and caveats: Some TCR beta chains (around 160 of them) were listed as cytomegalovirus-associated.

The method was immunoSEQ multiplex PCR; TCRdb's version includes in-frame clones alone and lacks a portion of them. The sample includes approximately 140,000 clones, around nine tenths of them seen just once. Trimming left V 2 bases short and J 1 base short, with 11 bases between. This CDR3 is 15 amino acids long. Germline CDR1 reads MDHEN; CDR2 reads SYDVKM. A remark on this clone: Its antigen remains unknown.

V and J are TRBV28 and TRBJ1-2, with TRBD1 as a possible D gene (5 bases). This TCR was recovered from a man aged 18-30 years in good health and CMV-seropositive. Sequencing was carried out using PBMCs. CDR3 loop: CASSLDLRGNYGYTF. The DNA for the CDR3 is TGTGCCAGCAGTTTAGATCTAAGGGGTAACTATGGCTACACCTTC.